The subject of this entry is one T cell receptor (beta chain). Only one count was recorded for this clone. Its antigen is currently not known. Qualities for individual bases were not recorded, and no much larger clone is one base off. Cut back by 0 bases and 13 bases, the V and J ends lie 10 bases apart. Taken from the germline V gene, the CDR1 and CDR2 loops are SGHDN and FVKESK. CDR3 length: 12 amino acids, cysteine to phenylalanine. Left in the record is the CDR3 DNA by itself, 36 bases read in frame from the first base. The immunoSEQ Assay, a bias-controlled multiplex PCR, was used to amplify TCRbeta CDR3 regions from genomic DNA. Concerning the study's data processing: The number of nucleated cells in each sample was estimated by amplification of reference gene primers within the assay. To quantify the absolute abundance of each unique TCRbeta CDR3 rearrangement, sequence reads were collapsed and filtered. For each sample, productive Simpson clonality was calculated as the square root of Simpson's diversity index across productive rearrangements. TCRdb limited this immuneACCESS table to in-frame rearrangements with V and J called. A share of clones is missing; checked studies link under half to unresolved V genes, and the rest is unexplained. Clone size and the V and J calls come from that table; the DNA yielded D and trimming. This sample holds roughly 86,000 clones; approximately 89% were observed only once. The ten largest clones take up around 5% of the sample.

The collaborating institutions used their own protocols to collect whole blood in K2EDTA tubes. Collaborator samples were shipped for TCRbeta analysis as frozen whole blood, isolated PBMCs, or DNA extracted from either sample type. The entry originates in a study of blood T cell repertoires in COVID-19 (dated by TCRdb to the early 2020s). Describing the broader study: Samples covering the acute and convalescent phases of COVID-19 were provided by collaborators in the United States, Italy and Spain. The prospective study material was composed of cDNA or gDNA derived from T cells, B-cell-depleted T cells, or PBMCs. Deeply sampled blood TCRbeta repertoires from subjects exposed to, actively infected with, or recovered from COVID-19 were included in the dataset. The repertoires were released in a freely available public database intended as a resource for research on the immune response to SARS-CoV-2. Samples came from the ongoing ImmuneRACE study (first 160 participants) plus 1,254 subjects from 6 global collaborators. Sample metadata almost always included a de-identified subject ID, COVID-19 status, age in years and sex. Where available, HLA class I and class II types were taken from metadata supplied by the sample provider and were not determined by assay-based typing. Study-wide findings and limitations: The quantity of clinical and demographic metadata differed by source and by participant and was supplied without curation.

The chain is made from TRBV14 and TRBJ2-1; the D gene is not confidently resolved. The source is a man aged 50 to 59 with active or convalescent COVID-19. Input material: peripheral blood. DNA sequence: TGTGCCAGCAGCCAAGACAGGATTATCCAGTTCTTC. Translated, this is CASSQDRIIQFF.